The 10 T cell receptor beta chains in this list originate from one sample, sequenced in a study of T cell responses to AZD1222 COVID-19 vaccine. Libraries were prepared by immunoSEQ multiplex PCR; TCRdb keeps only in-frame clonotypes and omits some of them. The data contain 140,000 or so clones, approximately 88% of them singletons. The source material was peripheral blood, sampled 28 days after the second dose of the MenACWY control vaccine. The receptor source for this set is an adult who received the MenACWY meningococcal vaccine as a control.

The V and J genes are TRBV6-6 and TRBJ1-6, with D unclear. Germline V gives CDR1 MNHNY, CDR2 SVGAGI (reference sequence). Trimming removed 6 bases at V and 0 bases at J, with 6 bases between. This CDR3 comprises 14 residues. The CDR3 is CASSQSSYNSPLHF. CDR3 in DNA: TGTGCCAGCAGCCAGAGCTCCTATAATTCACCCCTCCACTTT.

This sequence joins TRBV6-5 and TRBJ1-4; D gene unclear. Germline V gene sequence: CDR1 MNHEY, CDR2 SVGAGI. The CDR3 consists of 15 residues. V was cut by 6 bases and J by 1 base, with 12 bases left in between. CDR3 bases: TGTGCCAGCAGACTGGACGGAAGAACTAATGAAAAACTGTTTTTT. This gives the protein CASRLDGRTNEKLFF.

Regarding this clone: Other DNA sequences in this specimen translate into the identical CDR3. The CDR3, as DNA: TGTGCCAGCTTCGGACAGGGAAATGGCTACACCTTC. Translated, it gives CASFGQGNGYTF. J is TRBJ1-2 and V is TRBV18; 8 bases line up with TRBD1. The CDR3 contains 12 residues. The J segment lost 6 bases and the V segment lost 7 bases, leaving 4 bases of the junction unmatched. Germline V CDR1 and CDR2: KGHSH, LQKENI. The full variable domain, completed using reference TRBV18 and TRBJ1-2, is NAGVMQNPRHLVRRRGQEARLRCSPMKGHSHVYWYRQLPEEGLKFMVYLQKENIIDESGMPKERFSAEFPKEGPSILRIQQVVRGDSAAYFCASFGQGNGYTFGSGTRLTVV.

The J gene is TRBJ1-2, the V gene TRBV30, with TRBD1 identical over 7 bases. CDR3 size: 12 residues. Trimming cost V 5 bases and J 2 bases; bases outside gene matches: 2. Germline CDR1 GTSNPN, CDR2 SVGIG (reference sequence). The CDR3 sequence is CAWVQGNYGYTF. CDR3 DNA sequence: TGTGCCTGGGTACAGGGGAACTATGGCTACACCTTC.

This chain connects TRBV28 to TRBJ1-2, with D uncertain. Germline V gives CDR1 MDHEN, CDR2 SYDVKM. V was shortened by 5 bases and J by 2 bases, with 12 bases between the two germline ends. CDR3 length: 14 residues. CDR3 protein: CASSPPGRNYGYTF. CDR3 DNA: TGTGCCAGCAGTCCCCCCGGGAGAAACTATGGCTACACCTTC.

The rearrangement joins TRBV2 to TRBJ1-5; 7 nucleotides line up with TRBD1. Per the germline V gene, CDR1 is SNHLY and CDR2 is FYNNEI. This CDR3 contains 15 residues. Trimming took 7 bases from V and 4 from J; bases not matched to a gene: 10. The CDR3 coding sequence is TGTGCCAGCACTACTGGGAGGGGGCTGAATCAGCCCCAGCATTTT. Its translation is CASTTGRGLNQPQHF.

The sample holds a few counts of this clone. V and J are TRBV15 and TRBJ1-3; D possibly corresponds to TRBD1 (6 bases). V lost 5 bases and J lost 0, with 23 bases in between. The CDR3 totals 19 residues. CDR1 and CDR2 from the germline V gene are LNHNV and YYDKDF (reference sequence). The CDR3 sequence is CATSAYPRGGQSSGNTIYF. CDR3 DNA: TGTGCCACCAGCGCTTACCCAAGAGGGGGGCAAAGCTCTGGAAACACCATATATTTT.

This clone appeared a single time. This chain uses TRBV24-1 with TRBJ2-2; D assignment may be TRBD1 or TRBD2 (5 bases each). The CDR3 has 15 residues. The V and J ends lost 6 bases and 7 bases respectively, with 17 bases between them. Looked up from germline, CDR1 is KGHDR and CDR2 is SFDVKD. CDR3 in amino acids: CATSSGSGGVGELFF. As DNA, the CDR3 is TGTGCCACCAGTAGTGGCTCTGGGGGAGTCGGGGAGCTGTTTTTT.

The rearrangement uses TRBV7-8 and TRBJ2-7; D may match TRBD1 or TRBD2 (6 bases each). This CDR3 is 16 amino acids long. Trimming removed 5 bases from V and 0 bases from J, with 17 bases in between. Per germline, CDR1 SGHVS and CDR2 FQNEAQ. This chain's CDR3 is CASSLKGRGDSYEQYF. CDR3 in DNA: TGTGCCAGCAGCCTTAAGGGAAGGGGGGACTCCTACGAGCAGTACTTC.

V gene TRBV7-2 combines with J gene TRBJ1-3, with TRBD1 matching over 12 bases. Germline lookup yields CDR1 SGHTA and CDR2 FQGNSA. V gave up 5 bases and J gave up 2 bases; unmatched junction bases: 13. CDR3 length equals 19 residues. The CDR3: CASSPSGTGGLLAGNTIYF. The CDR3 DNA sequence: TGTGCCAGCAGCCCATCCGGGACAGGGGGCTTACTTGCTGGAAACACCATATATTTT. Variable domain in full (rest from reference TRBV7-2 and TRBJ1-3): GAGVSQSPSNKVTEKGKDVELRCDPISGHTALYWYRQSLGQGLEFLIYFQGNSAPDKSGLPSDRFSAERTGGSVSTLTIQRTQQEDSAVYLCASSPSGTGGLLAGNTIYFGEGSWLTVV.